The entry that follows covers one T cell receptor (beta chain) sequence. The data belong to a study of blood T cell repertoires in COVID-19. Here immunoSEQ multiplex PCR was the method, and the copy in TCRdb shows in-frame clones only, minus some. The table records about 260,000 clones, around 86% of them present only once. With 3 bases clipped from V and 0 bases from J, the junction kept 18 bases outside the gene matches. Germline lookup yields CDR1 KGHSH and CDR2 LQKENI. This CDR3 has 22 amino acids. The clonotype originates from a woman aged 45-65 years who had recovered from COVID-19. This chain uses TRBV18 with TRBJ2-6; 9 nucleotides align to TRBD2. Source material: PBMCs or T cells enriched from blood (not recorded which). The CDR3 sequence: CASSPAPTLIAGAYSGANVLTF. The CDR3 region has the DNA TGTGCCAGCTCACCCGCCCCCACCCTCATAGCGGGGGCATACTCTGGGGCCAACGTCCTGACTTTC. The whole variable domain, remainder taken from reference TRBV18 and TRBJ2-6, is NAGVMQNPRHLVRRRGQEARLRCSPMKGHSHVYWYRQLPEEGLKFMVYLQKENIIDESGMPKERFSAEFPKEGPSILRIQQVVRGDSAAYFCASSPAPTLIAGAYSGANVLTFGAGSRLTVL.